These 18 T cell receptor beta chains were sequenced from one sample in a study of shared clonotypes between healthy human individuals. Assay: immunoSEQ multiplex PCR; the TCRdb copy retains only in-frame clones and omits some. This sample has 2,100,000 or so clones, with more than 90% found just once. Sequencing was carried out using naive CD4+ T cells sorted from blood. As to subset: CD45RA+ positively selected. All receptors come from a man between 18 and 29 years old in good health.

CDR3 loop: CASSYRDPPREQYF. CDR3 DNA sequence: TGTGCCAGCAGTTACAGGGATCCCCCTCGGGAGCAGTACTTC. The chain recombines TRBV5-8 with TRBJ2-7, with a tentative D call TRBD1 (6 bases). This CDR3 comprises 14 residues. V shed 5 bases and J shed 7 bases, with 19 bases lying between them. The germline CDR1 and CDR2 sequences are SGHTS and YDEGEE.

This chain uses TRBV19 with TRBJ2-5; 10 bases align to TRBD1. This CDR3 has 15 residues. The trim removed 5 bases at V and 5 bases at J, leaving 8 bases unmatched. Per the germline V gene, CDR1 is LNHDA and CDR2 is SQIVND (reference sequence). Here the CDR3 DNA reads TGTGCCAGTAGTCCCGGGACAGGGGCGGGGGAGACCCAGTACTTC. This encodes CASSPGTGAGETQYF.

The chain has TRBV6-1 and TRBJ2-3, with D perhaps matching TRBD2 (5 bases). The ends were cut back, 3 bases at V and 5 bases at J, with 18 bases in the middle. Germline CDR1 reads MNHNS; CDR2 reads SASEGT. There are 16 residues in the CDR3. CDR3 nucleotide sequence: TGTGCCAGCAGTGAGTACCCTATCGGCCGGGAAGATACGCAGTATTTT. This gives the protein CASSEYPIGREDTQYF.

On this clone: At the DNA level, this CDR3 is encoded by other sequences in the same sample as well. The CDR3 is CASSPGTSGYEQYF. CDR3 DNA: TGTGCCAGCAGTCCCGGGACTAGCGGCTACGAGCAGTACTTC. V gene TRBV5-4 combines with J gene TRBJ2-7; 11 nucleotides agree with TRBD2. CDR3 size: 14 residues. The trim removed 5 bases at V and 3 bases at J, leaving 4 bases unmatched. CDR1 is SGHNT, CDR2 YYREEE, per germline (reference sequence).

CDR3 sequence reads: CASRRTRDSSYNEQFF. The CDR3, as DNA: TGTGCCAGCAGACGTACCAGGGATAGCTCCTACAATGAGCAGTTCTTC. The chain joins TRBV13 to TRBJ2-1, with D maybe TRBD1 (5 bases). Germline V gene sequence: CDR1 PRHDT, CDR2 FYEKMQ (reference sequence). The CDR3 covers 16 residues. Trimming took off 6 bases at V and 0 bases at J, with 15 bases between the two ends.

This clone appeared a single time. This chain joins TRBV25-1 and TRBJ1-2; 7 nucleotides line up with TRBD1. Germline CDR1 reads MGHDK; CDR2 reads SYGVNS. V shed 2 bases and J 5 bases; nucleotides not matched to a gene: 5. This CDR3 region has 14 residues. CDR3 bases: TGTGCCAGCAGTGAACTAGGGGGCGCTTATGGCTACACCTTC. As protein: CASSELGGAYGYTF.

The chain couples TRBV15 to TRBJ2-5; D is tentatively TRBD1 or TRBD2 (5 bases each). The CDR3 spans 15 residues. Germline lookup yields CDR1 LNHNV and CDR2 YYDKDF (reference sequence). The V and J ends lost 0 bases and 5 bases respectively, with 13 bases between them. CDR3 DNA sequence: TGTGCCACCAGCAGAGATAAGTGGGGGACGGAGACCCAGTACTTC. This sequence encodes CATSRDKWGTETQYF.

Comment on this clone: The sample holds other DNA sequences that translate to the same CDR3. The V and J genes are TRBV2 and TRBJ2-5; unclear D gene. Germline V gene lookup returns CDR1 SNHLY and CDR2 FYNNEI. This CDR3 contains 12 residues. Trimming cost V 6 bases and J 5 bases, with 10 bases left between them. DNA of the CDR3: TGTGCCAGCAGCGTTTTGCCTGAGACCCAGTACTTC. The encoded protein is CASSVLPETQYF.

V usage is TRBV2 and J usage is TRBJ1-6; tentatively, D is TRBD1 (6 bases). Trimming removed 8 bases at V and 6 bases at J, with 8 bases between. This CDR3 has 12 amino acids. In germline, CDR1 is SNHLY, CDR2 FYNNEI. The CDR3 spells CASRTANSPLHF. Written as DNA, the CDR3 is TGTGCCAGCCGGACAGCTAATTCACCCCTCCACTTT.

The rearrangement joins TRBV4-3 to TRBJ2-7; possible D gene TRBD2, 6 bases. V lost 2 bases and J 10 bases, leaving 15 bases between the germline ends. CDR3 size: 13 residues. Germline V CDR1 and CDR2: LGHNA, YSLEER. CDR3 nucleotide sequence: TGCGCCAGCAGCCAATCCTGGCCGGGGGAACAGTACTTC. Residues: CASSQSWPGEQYF.

CDR3 DNA sequence: TGTGCCAGCAGTCCGAAGATCGCAGGGGAGCTGTTTTTT. This gives the protein CASSPKIAGELFF. V gene TRBV6-5 combines with J gene TRBJ2-2; D unclear. With 5 bases removed from V and 8 bases from J, the gap between germline ends came to 12 bases. Germline V lookup: CDR1 MNHEY, CDR2 SVGAGI. This CDR3 has 13 amino acids.

This chain joins TRBV2 and TRBJ2-7; the match to TRBD1 covers 9 bases. Per the germline V gene, CDR1 is SNHLY and CDR2 is FYNNEI. V lost 11 bases and J lost 1; bases outside the gene matches: 6. The CDR3 has 13 residues. This CDR3 reads CAGGQGISYEQYF. CDR3 bases: TGTGCCGGGGGACAGGGCATATCCTACGAGCAGTACTTC.

The J gene is TRBJ1-5, the V gene TRBV7-8; D perhaps matches TRBD1 (6 bases). With 11 bases removed from V and 5 bases from J, the gap between germline ends came to 19 bases. The CDR3 has 14 amino acids. Germline V lookup: CDR1 SGHVS, CDR2 FQNEAQ. The CDR3 loop is CAGLSRGRDQPQHF. The CDR3 DNA reads as TGTGCCGGATTATCGAGGGGGAGGGATCAGCCCCAGCATTTT.

The rearrangement uses TRBV6-1 and TRBJ2-7, with D uncertain. Looked up from germline, CDR1 is MNHNS and CDR2 is SASEGT. This CDR3 region has 11 residues. V was shortened by 7 bases and J by 6 bases, with 10 bases between the two germline ends. The CDR3 DNA reads TGTGCCAGCAAAAGTCTGGGCGAGCAGTACTTC. It translates to CASKSLGEQYF.

The rearrangement uses TRBV5-6 and TRBJ2-7; 8 nucleotides agree with TRBD2. Trimming at V came to 5 bases and at J to 3 bases, leaving 4 bases not matched to a gene. Germline assignment: CDR1 SGHDT and CDR2 YYEEEE. This CDR3 spans 13 amino acids. The CDR3: CASSYSGVYEQYF. In nucleotides, the CDR3 is TGTGCCAGCAGTTATAGCGGGGTCTACGAGCAGTACTTC. Looking up the rest from reference TRBV5-6 and TRBJ2-7 gives the full variable domain: DAGVTQSPTHLIKTRGQQVTLRCSPKSGHDTVSWYQQALGQGPQFIFQYYEEEERQRGNFPDRFSGHQFPNYSSELNVNALLLGDSALYLCASSYSGVYEQYFGPGTRLTVT.

This sequence joins TRBV2 and TRBJ1-2; 10 bases align to TRBD1. V gave up 8 bases and J gave up 5 bases; unmatched junction bases: 5. The CDR3 contains 13 residues. Germline V gives CDR1 SNHLY, CDR2 FYNNEI. Written as DNA, the CDR3 is TGTGCCAGCGCTAGGGGACAGGGGTATGGCTACACCTTC. Translation gives CASARGQGYGYTF.

The chain combines TRBV6-5 with TRBJ1-1; D unresolved. From germline, CDR1 is MNHEY and CDR2 SVGAGI. Between the trimmed V and J ends, which lost 7 bases and 1 base, there was a span of 10 bases. The CDR3 is made up of 13 amino acids. The chain's CDR3 is CASISVGNTEAFF. The CDR3 nucleotides are TGTGCCAGCATATCGGTTGGGAACACTGAAGCTTTCTTT.

This sequence joins TRBV29-1 and TRBJ2-3; D may be TRBD2 (6 bases). The germline V and J ends were trimmed by 3 bases and 4 bases, with 8 bases remaining between them. Germline V lookup: CDR1 SQVTM, CDR2 ANQGSEA. The CDR3 is 12 residues long. CDR3 region: CSVDASADTQYF. CDR3 bases: TGCAGCGTTGACGCTAGCGCAGATACGCAGTATTTT.